Shown below are 9 T cell receptor beta chains from a single sample sequenced in a study of cytomegalovirus exposure and HLA in healthy donors. Assay: immunoSEQ multiplex PCR; the TCRdb copy retains only in-frame clones and omits some. Among 200,000 or so clones, 80% to 90% were seen once, and the ten largest hold approximately 2%. Material for sequencing was PBMCs. Source of these receptors: a woman aged 18-29 years in good health and CMV-seropositive.

V and J are TRBV23-1 and TRBJ1-1, with TRBD1 matching over 9 bases. TRBV23-1 falls under the ORF class, with uncertain function. The CDR3 sequence is 13 residues long. V lost 4 bases, J lost 7 bases, and 4 bases stayed unmatched. Here the CDR3 DNA reads TGCGCCAGCAGTCCCTTGGGACAGGGTGAAGCTTTCTTT. It specifies CASSPLGQGEAFF.

V usage is TRBV6-1 and J usage is TRBJ2-1, with D possibly being TRBD2 (5 bases). V shed 7 bases and J shed 9 bases, with 13 bases lying between them. Germline V lookup: CDR1 MNHNS, CDR2 SASEGT. This CDR3 is built from 12 residues. For the CDR3, the DNA is TGTGCCAGCATTGGCGGAGGTTTTGAGCAGTTCTTC. It encodes CASIGGGFEQFF.

The rearrangement joins TRBV2 to TRBJ2-5; TRBD2 aligns across 14 bases. This CDR3 comprises 16 residues. From germline, CDR1 is SNHLY and CDR2 FYNNEI. After removal of 4 bases from V and 6 bases from J, the junction contained 7 bases not matched to a gene. CDR3 nucleotide sequence: TGTGCCAGCAGTGGGGGGACTAGCGGGAGCGGAAAGACCCAGTACTTC. Amino acids: CASSGGTSGSGKTQYF. Full variable domain (outside the CDR3, taken from reference TRBV2 and TRBJ2-5): EPEVTQTPSHQVTQMGQEVILRCVPISNHLYFYWYRQILGQKVEFLVSFYNNEISEKSEIFDDQFSVERPDGSNFTLKIRSTKLEDSAMYFCASSGGTSGSGKTQYFGPGTRLLVL.

The CDR3 loop reads CASSITSGTGELFF. The CDR3 DNA is TGTGCCAGCAGCATCACTAGCGGCACCGGGGAGCTGTTTTTT. The chain employs TRBV7-3 and TRBJ2-2; 8 positions agree with TRBD2. Germline CDR1 SGHTA, CDR2 FQGTGA. The length of the CDR3 is 14 residues. J was trimmed by 4 bases and V by 5 bases; bases with no gene match: 3.

This chain connects TRBV6-5 to TRBJ2-3; possibly TRBD1 for D (5 bases). This CDR3 is built from 14 residues. Trimming took 7 bases from V and 1 from J, leaving 12 bases between them. Germline CDR1 is MNHEY and CDR2 is SVGAGI. This chain's CDR3 is CASKVEGGTDTQYF. The CDR3 DNA follows: TGTGCCAGCAAGGTGGAAGGGGGCACAGATACGCAGTATTTT.

J is TRBJ1-4 and V is TRBV7-8, with unresolved D. V was shortened by 2 bases and J by 14 bases, with 18 bases between the two germline ends. CDR1 SGHVS and CDR2 FQNEAQ come from the germline V gene. This CDR3 is built from 14 residues. The CDR3 bases are TGTGCCAGCAGCTTACGGGCCACAGCGGCTACGCTGTTTTTT. Its protein product is CASSLRATAATLFF.

V is TRBV19 and J is TRBJ2-3, with 9 bases matching TRBD2. Per the germline V gene, CDR1 is LNHDA and CDR2 is SQIVND (reference sequence). The J segment lost 5 bases and the V segment lost 5 bases, leaving 2 bases of the junction unmatched. The CDR3 extends over 13 amino acids. CDR3 in DNA: TGTGCCAGTAGTCTGACTAGCGGAGATACGCAGTATTTT. This encodes CASSLTSGDTQYF.

This sequence joins TRBV23-1 and TRBJ1-5, with TRBD1 as a possible D gene (6 bases). TRBV23-1 is annotated as an ORF whose role is uncertain. The CDR3 has 12 amino acids. V was trimmed by 6 bases and J by 6 bases, leaving 9 bases between them. The CDR3 reads CASRRGGQPQHF. The CDR3 DNA follows: TGCGCCAGCAGGAGGGGGGGTCAGCCCCAGCATTTT.

The V call is TRBV28, the J call TRBJ2-7, with TRBD2 identical over 9 bases. Germline V gene sequence: CDR1 MDHEN, CDR2 SYDVKM. V lost 6 bases to trimming and J lost 3 bases; unmatched junction nucleotides: 6. The CDR3 is made up of 14 amino acids. The CDR3 DNA reads TGTGCCAGCAGATCCAGCGGGAGGAACTACGAGCAGTACTTC. Translating it yields CASRSSGRNYEQYF. Looking up the rest from reference TRBV28 and TRBJ2-7 gives the full variable domain: DVKVTQSSRYLVKRTGEKVFLECVQDMDHENMFWYRQDPGLGLRLIYFSYDVKMKEKGDIPEGYSVSREKKERFSLILESASTNQTSMYLCASRSSGRNYEQYFGPGTRLTVT.